This entry lists 2 T cell receptor beta chains sequenced from one sample in a study of T cell responses to AZD1222 COVID-19 vaccine. Generated by immunoSEQ multiplex PCR, the TCRdb table keeps only in-frame clones and is missing some. The sample shows 100,000 to 150,000 clones, just over 85% of them seen only once. Sequenced here: peripheral blood, sampled on day 0 of AZD1222 vaccination. These receptors were collected from an adult in good health.

This clone was recorded once. This rearrangement joins TRBV5-4 to TRBJ2-5; D unresolved. The V gene's germline CDR1 is SGHNT and CDR2 YYREEE (reference sequence). V was trimmed by 4 bases and J by 3 bases, leaving 13 bases between them. The CDR3 is 14 residues long. The CDR3 region is CASSHRTEKETQYF. CDR3 nucleotides: TGTGCCAGCAGCCATCGGACCGAAAAAGAGACCCAGTACTTC.

The chain couples TRBV11-2 to TRBJ2-5; D not certain. This CDR3 spans 11 amino acids. V lost 0 bases and J lost 4, with 0 bases in between. Looked up from germline, CDR1 is SGHAT and CDR2 is FQNNGV. The CDR3 DNA reads TGTGCCAGCAGCTTAGAAGAGACCCAGTACTTC. Translated: CASSLEETQYF.